One and the same sample provided the 8 T cell receptor beta chains below, sequenced in a study of CD8 T cells in ankylosing spondylitis. MiXCR was run by TCRdb on the 5' RACE reads, yielding one entry per CDR3 protein. The sample has 200,000 to 250,000 distinct CDR3 sequences, 10% to 13% seen once. The sequencing input was blood, either unsorted or a sorted T cell fraction (not recorded which). Receptor source: a male donor with ankylosing spondylitis or in good health (not recorded which).

This clonotype appeared many times. The chain has TRBV7-9 and TRBJ1-2; D perhaps matches TRBD1 (6 bases). The V and J ends lost 5 bases and 14 bases respectively, with 18 bases between them. The CDR3 totals 12 residues. Germline CDR1 is SEHNR and CDR2 is FQNEAQ (reference sequence). CDR3 sequence reads: CASSLDRILHTF. CDR3 in DNA: TGTGCCAGCAGCCTCGACAGGATCTTACATACCTTC.

The V gene is TRBV15, the J gene TRBJ1-1, with 7 bases that match TRBD1. V lost 4 bases, J lost 1 base, and 6 bases stayed unmatched. This CDR3 has 15 residues. CDR1 is LNHNV and CDR2 is YYDKDF in the germline V gene (reference sequence). The CDR3 spells CATSTGTAKNTEAFF. The CDR3 bases are TGTGCCACCAGCACCGGGACAGCTAAGAACACTGAAGCTTTCTTT.

In its sample, this clonotype was seen many times. The rearrangement joins TRBV7-2 to TRBJ2-1; a weak D match, TRBD2 (6 bases). Deletions cut 5 bases from V and 7 bases from J, with 18 bases between. CDR1 and CDR2 (germline): SGHTA, FQGNSA. The CDR3 is made up of 15 amino acids. The CDR3 region is CASSKEVAGRNEQFF. DNA of the CDR3: TGTGCCAGCAGCAAAGAGGTCGCGGGGCGGAATGAGCAGTTCTTC.

This clonotype showed up just a few times. The chain joins TRBV20-1 to TRBJ1-1; possibly TRBD1 for D (5 bases). Trimming took 3 bases from V and 0 from J, leaving 17 bases between them. The CDR3 length is 16 residues. Looked up from germline, CDR1 is DFQATT and CDR2 is SNEGSKA (reference sequence). DNA for the CDR3: TGCAGTGCTAGCCCAACGGCGAGGGGAGTGAACACTGAAGCTTTCTTT. Encoded protein: CSASPTARGVNTEAFF.

This chain links TRBV29-1 with TRBJ1-1; TRBD1 might be the D (5 bases). Germline loops: CDR1 SQVTM, CDR2 ANQGSEA. CDR3 size: 12 residues. The germline V and J ends were trimmed by 6 bases and 4 bases, with 12 bases remaining between them. The CDR3 spells CSVERQTTEAFF. CDR3 bases: TGCAGCGTCGAAAGACAGACCACTGAAGCTTTCTTT. Filled out from reference TRBV29-1 and TRBJ1-1, the complete variable domain reads SAVISQKPSRDICQRGTSLTIQCQVDSQVTMMFWYRQQPGQSLTLIATANQGSEATYESGFVIDKFPISRPNLTFSTLTVSNMSPEDSSIYLCSVERQTTEAFFGQGTRLTVV.

The chain carries TRBV10-3 and TRBJ2-7; no reliable D call. Germline assignment: CDR1 ENHRY and CDR2 SYGVKD. The V gene lost 2 bases and the J gene lost 2 bases, with 16 bases spanning the gap. The CDR3 consists of 16 residues. Written as DNA, the CDR3 is TGTGCCATCAGTGAGATTGTGAGCGCTTCCCCCTACGAGCAGTACTTC. This encodes CAISEIVSASPYEQYF.

This clonotype was found a few times. The chain combines TRBV7-3 with TRBJ2-1; D may be TRBD2 (7 bases). The CDR3 totals 15 residues. The ends were cut back, 5 bases at V and 6 bases at J, with 17 bases in the middle. Germline CDR1 is SGHTA and CDR2 is FQGTGA. The CDR3 here is CASSPEAGATNEQFF. The CDR3 bases are TGTGCCAGCAGCCCAGAGGCGGGGGCGACCAATGAGCAGTTCTTC.

This CDR3 reads CATSRGLAAETQYF. In nucleotides, the CDR3 is TGTGCCACCAGCAGAGGTCTAGCTGCCGAGACCCAGTACTTC. The genes are TRBV15 and TRBJ2-5; a possible D gene is TRBD2 (5 bases). The germline CDR1 and CDR2 sequences are LNHNV and YYDKDF (reference sequence). V shed 1 base and J shed 5 bases, with 11 bases lying between them. The CDR3 is 14 residues long.